These T cell receptor beta chains were read from a single sample in a study of long-term antiretroviral therapy in people with HIV. Profiled with immunoSEQ multiplex PCR; TCRdb holds only in-frame clones, not every one. Among some 25,000 clones, around 84% were seen once, and the ten largest hold approximately 2.5%. The sample was unsorted PBMCs, taken 3 years after starting antiretroviral therapy. The receptors were sampled from a man aged 50 to 60 with HIV. CDR3s leave out the opening cysteine and the closing phenylalanine or tryptophan. Size values are once, few and many counts, or a class for expanded clones, and some rows have none.

V	J	size	CDR3
TRBV5-1	TRBJ2-5	once	ASSLALPSGETQY
TRBV11-2	TRBJ2-2	-	ASSLDELAGTNTGELF
TRBV27	TRBJ2-4	-	ASSLGVSGSRPFPKNIQY
TRBV4-1	TRBJ2-7	once	ASSQVITGTRSSYEQY
TRBV19	TRBJ2-2	once	ASTDRPNTGELF
TRBV7-9	TRBJ2-7	-	ASSSGRGLAGEYEQY
TRBV19	TRBJ2-5	-	ASSRDAARTQY
TRBV7-9	TRBJ2-7	-	ASSLAGAGSYEQY
TRBV7-2	TRBJ2-1	-	ASSSRDSSGRDEQF
TRBV18	TRBJ1-6	-	ASSLTGRDSPLH
TRBV7-2	TRBJ1-1	-	ASSFGQGGEAF
TRBV7-9	TRBJ1-4	-	ASSERDRGSNEKLF
TRBV10-2	TRBJ1-3	-	ASRDDRTGNTIY
TRBV11-2	TRBJ2-3	-	ASSLLAGDVDTQY
TRBV4-3	TRBJ1-2	-	ASSPGTVANYGYT
TRBV2	TRBJ1-5	-	ASNDRVATQPQH
TRBV7-8	TRBJ1-3	-	ASSFGGRLAGNTIY
TRBV5-5	TRBJ2-7	-	ASSSADNYEQY
TRBV27	TRBJ1-5	-	ASSLGQGAYQPQH
TRBV7-9	TRBJ2-1	-	ASSLVSMRNEQF
TRBV5-1	TRBJ2-5	-	ASSLEGEETQY
TRBV10-3	TRBJ2-7	-	AITPGTGVGEQY
TRBV25-1	TRBJ2-7	-	ASSKQLRDRSYEQY
TRBV30	TRBJ2-1	-	AWSFSLGRGTGYNEQF
TRBV5-1	TRBJ2-5	-	ASSETSGNQETQY
TRBV28	TRBJ1-1	-	ASSPLDEQGTEAF
TRBV6-5	TRBJ2-3	-	ASRGRDREGTQY
TRBV9	TRBJ2-7	-	ASSVTSGTYEQY
TRBV12-5	TRBJ1-4	-	ASGIGTGGAVGEKLF
TRBV28	TRBJ2-7	-	ASRDGTYEQY
TRBV7-2	TRBJ2-7	-	ASSFGHEQY
TRBV5-1	TRBJ1-2	few	ASSAEGDGYT